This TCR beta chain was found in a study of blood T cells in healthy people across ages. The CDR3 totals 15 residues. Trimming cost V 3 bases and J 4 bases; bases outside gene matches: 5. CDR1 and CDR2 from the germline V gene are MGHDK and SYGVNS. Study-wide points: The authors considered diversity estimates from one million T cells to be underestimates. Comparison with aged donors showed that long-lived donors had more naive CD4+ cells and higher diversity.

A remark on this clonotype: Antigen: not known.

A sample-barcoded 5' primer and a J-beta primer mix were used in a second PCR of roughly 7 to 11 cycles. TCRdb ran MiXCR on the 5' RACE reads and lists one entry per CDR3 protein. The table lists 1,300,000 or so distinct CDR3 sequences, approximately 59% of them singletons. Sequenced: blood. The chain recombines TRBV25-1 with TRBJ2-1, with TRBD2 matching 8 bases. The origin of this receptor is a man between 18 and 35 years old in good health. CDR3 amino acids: CASSDSGAVYNEQFF. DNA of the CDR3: TGTGCCAGCAGTGATAGCGGGGCAGTGTACAATGAGCAGTTCTTC.